These T cell receptor beta chains were read from a single sample in a study of blood T cell repertoires in COVID-19. Using immunoSEQ multiplex PCR, the repertoire was profiled, and TCRdb retains in-frame clones only, with some absent. The sample consists of 130,000 to 150,000 clones, about 84% of them appearing once. The sample consisted of peripheral blood. Source of these receptors: a woman aged 50 to 65 with acute or convalescent COVID-19. Both conserved end residues are part of each CDR3. A D gene is named only where the DNA matches it firmly. Rows give clone size only sometimes, using once, few, many, or a class for an expanded clone.

v_gene,j_gene,abundance,d_gene,CDR3nt,CDR3aa
TRBV11-3,TRBJ1-4,-,-,TGTGCCAGCAGCAACACAGGGAGGGTGAATGAAAAACTGTTTTTT,CASSNTGRVNEKLFF
TRBV3-1/TRBV3-2,TRBJ2-3,few,-,TGTGCCAGCAGCCAAGGGGCTGGGCTAGCGCATACGCAGTATTTT,CASSQGAGLAHTQYF
TRBV20-1,TRBJ1-2,few,-,TGCAGTGTTAAACTCTATGGCTACACCTTC,CSVKLYGYTF
TRBV6-5,TRBJ1-6,few,-,TGTGCCGCGGGGGACGCAGGGAACTATAATTCACCCCTCCACTTT,CAAGDAGNYNSPLHF
TRBV9,TRBJ2-7,-,-,TGTGCCAGCAGCCCTGGGGGAGGGGGATACGAGCAGTACTTC,CASSPGGGGYEQYF
TRBV4-1,TRBJ1-1,-,-,TGCGCCAGCAGCCAAGATCCACAGAGTATTGTTGAAGCTTTCTTT,CASSQDPQSIVEAFF
TRBV3-1/TRBV3-2,TRBJ2-7,-,TRBD1,TGTGCCAGCAGCCAAGATTATCCGGGACAGGGCCCTTACGAGCAGTACTTC,CASSQDYPGQGPYEQYF
TRBV19,TRBJ2-2,few,TRBD1,TGTGCCAGTAGTTTCGGACAGGGGGTATCCGGGGAGCTGTTTTTT,CASSFGQGVSGELFF
TRBV6-5,TRBJ2-1,-,TRBD2,TGTGCCAGCAGACTAGCGGGGGGGCCAGTTGAGCAGTTCTTC,CASRLAGGPVEQFF
TRBV9,TRBJ2-3,-,TRBD1,TGTGCCAGCGGGACAGGGGGCACAGATACGCAGTATTTT,CASGTGGTDTQYF
TRBV7-3,TRBJ2-7,medium-sized,TRBD1,TGTGCCAGCAGCTTCTGGACAGGGCCTAACGAGCAGTACTTC,CASSFWTGPNEQYF
TRBV18,TRBJ2-1,-,-,TGTGCCAGCTCACCGCCTGAGGACAATGAGCAGTTCTTC,CASSPPEDNEQFF
TRBV5-1,TRBJ1-2,-,TRBD1,TGCGCCAGCAGCTTGCAGGGGGAGGACTCTGGCTACACCTTC,CASSLQGEDSGYTF
TRBV7-3,TRBJ1-6,few,-,TGTGCCAGCAGCGCCGGACAGTTTAATTCACCCCTCCACTTT,CASSAGQFNSPLHF
TRBV6-2/TRBV6-3,TRBJ2-3,few,TRBD2,TGTGCCAGCAGTTACCCGGGACTAGCGGGGGGGCAACTCGGCACAGATACGCAGTATTTT,CASSYPGLAGGQLGTDTQYF
TRBV7-2,TRBJ1-2,-,TRBD1,TGTGCTAGCAGCATTGGACAGGGTGTGAACTATGGCTACACCTTC,CASSIGQGVNYGYTF
TRBV6-2/TRBV6-3,TRBJ1-3,-,-,TGTGCCAGCAGCGCCACAGGGAACTCTGGAAACACCATATATTTT,CASSATGNSGNTIYF
TRBV3-1/TRBV3-2,TRBJ1-1,-,-,TGTGCCAGCAGCCAGACAGGTGGGGACACTGAAGCTTTCTTT,CASSQTGGDTEAFF
TRBV9,TRBJ1-2,few,-,TGTGCCAGCAGCGTAGATCAGGGGAGCTATGGCTACACCTTC,CASSVDQGSYGYTF
TRBV19,TRBJ1-1,-,-,TGTGCCAGTAGTACGGACGGGCGGGGCACTGAAGCTTTCTTT,CASSTDGRGTEAFF
TRBV19,TRBJ1-3,-,TRBD1,TGTGCCAGTAGCCAAAGGGGGCAGGCCTCTGGAAACACCATATATTTT,CASSQRGQASGNTIYF
TRBV7-9,TRBJ2-6,-,TRBD1,TGTGCCAGCAGCCTAAGACAGGGTAATAACGTCCTGACTTTC,CASSLRQGNNVLTF
TRBV5-5,TRBJ2-7,-,-,TGTGCCAGCAGCTTGGCTGACAGTATATACGAGCAGTACTTC,CASSLADSIYEQYF
TRBV10-3,TRBJ2-1,-,TRBD1,TGTGCCATCAGTGAGTTAGGGACAGGGGGATACAATGAGCAGTTCTTC,CAISELGTGGYNEQFF
TRBV18,TRBJ2-3,-,-,TGTGCCAGCTCACCTGGGGGGGCCGAGGTAGATACGCAGTATTTT,CASSPGGAEVDTQYF
TRBV19,TRBJ1-1,-,-,TGTGCCATCACCGCCGGGACACACACTGAAGCTTTCTTT,CAITAGTHTEAFF
TRBV7-3,TRBJ2-2,few,TRBD1,TGTGCCAGCAGCCCAGTCTCGACAGGGACCGGGGAGCTGTTTTTT,CASSPVSTGTGELFF
TRBV19,TRBJ1-5,-,TRBD1,TGTGCCAGTGGAAGGACAGGGGCGAGTCAGCCCCAGCATTTT,CASGRTGASQPQHF
TRBV12-5,TRBJ1-5,-,-,TGTGCTAGTGCGATTGAGAGCAATCAGCCCCAGCATTTT,CASAIESNQPQHF
TRBV7-3,TRBJ2-1,-,TRBD2,TGTGCCAGCAGCCCAGAAGGGACTAGTAATAATGAGCAGTTCTTC,CASSPEGTSNNEQFF
TRBV2,TRBJ1-2,-,-,TGTGCCAGCAGGGAACAGGGTAACTATGGCTACACCTTC,CASREQGNYGYTF
TRBV7-2,TRBJ2-1,-,TRBD2,TGTGCCAGCAGCTTACCGGCTAGCGGGGTACTGGGGCTCTTCTTC,CASSLPASGVLGLFF
TRBV29-1,TRBJ2-7,-,TRBD2,TGCAGCGTAACGACTAGCTTCTCGGCCTACGAGCAGTACTTC,CSVTTSFSAYEQYF
TRBV5-1,TRBJ1-3,few,-,TGCGCCAGCAGCCTAGGATGGGGGGGCTCTGGAAACACCATATATTTT,CASSLGWGGSGNTIYF
TRBV7-8,TRBJ1-5,-,-,TGTGCCAGCAGCACCGGGTTTCAGCCCCAGCATTTT,CASSTGFQPQHF
TRBV19,TRBJ1-5,few,-,TGTGCCAGTGAACGGTCGGGGGTTGAGAGGCGCAATCAGCCCCAGCATTTT,CASERSGVERRNQPQHF
TRBV20-1,TRBJ1-2,-,-,TGCAGTGCTAGAGATAGGGACAAGGAGGCCTTC,CSARDRDKEAF
TRBV7-7,TRBJ2-2,-,-,TGTGCCAGCAGGCCCTTGGGGGGTCTGAACACCGGGGAGCTGTTTTTT,CASRPLGGLNTGELFF
TRBV6-5,TRBJ1-6,-,-,TGTGCCAGCAGGGAGTGGCGGGGGAATTCACCCCTCCACTTT,CASREWRGNSPLHF
TRBV27,TRBJ1-5,-,-,TGTGCCAGCAGTTTGCGAGACACGTATCAGCCCCAGCATTTT,CASSLRDTYQPQHF
TRBV5-6,TRBJ1-1,few,-,TGTGCCAGCAGCTTGCCCGGGAGGGGGGAGAACACTGAAGCTTTCTTT,CASSLPGRGENTEAFF
TRBV19,TRBJ2-3,few,-,TGTGCCAGTAAATACAGCCCTAGCACAGATACGCAGTATTTT,CASKYSPSTDTQYF
TRBV3-1/TRBV3-2,TRBJ2-2,-,TRBD2,TGTGCCAGCAGCCAAGATTACAGCGGGGGGGCTCTCTCCGGGGAGCTGTTTTTT,CASSQDYSGGALSGELFF
TRBV6-5,TRBJ1-2,few,TRBD1,TGTGCCAGCGAACAGGGGGCGCATGAAAGAGGCTACACCTTC,CASEQGAHERGYTF
TRBV19,TRBJ2-3,-,-,TGTGCCAGTTCGGCAGGTCTTGCCGATACGCAGTATTTT,CASSAGLADTQYF
TRBV7-3,TRBJ2-3,-,TRBD2,TGTGCCAGCAGCCCCGGGACTATACGCACAGATACGCAGTATTTT,CASSPGTIRTDTQYF
TRBV5-4,TRBJ2-7,few,-,TGTGCCAGCAGCTTGGGATCTTACAACGAGCAGTACTTC,CASSLGSYNEQYF
TRBV28,TRBJ1-5,-,TRBD1,TGTGCCAGCAGTCCACGGACAGGTGCAGGGCCCCAGCATTTT,CASSPRTGAGPQHF
TRBV4-3,TRBJ2-7,-,TRBD1,TGCGCCAGCAGCCAAGATTGGACAGGGGCCTACGAGCAGTACTTC,CASSQDWTGAYEQYF
TRBV6-4,TRBJ2-1,few,TRBD2,TGTGCCAGCAGTGCTAGCGGGGGCTCCTACAATGAGCAGTTCTTC,CASSASGGSYNEQFF
TRBV5-6,TRBJ2-5,-,TRBD1,TGTGCCAGCAGCTCTGGACAGGGGGTTAGCAACAATAGGGGGACCCAGTACTTC,CASSSGQGVSNNRGTQYF
TRBV30,TRBJ1-1,-,-,TGTGCCTGGACCCGGACAGCTATGAACACTGAAGCTTTCTTT,CAWTRTAMNTEAFF
TRBV28,TRBJ1-3,-,-,TGTGCCAGCAGTTTAGGGAGCTCTGGAAACACCATATATTTT,CASSLGSSGNTIYF
TRBV25-1,TRBJ1-2,once,TRBD1,TGTGCCAGCCACCGAGGGACAGGGTCTGGCTACACCTTC,CASHRGTGSGYTF
TRBV5-1,TRBJ1-5,-,-,TGCGCCAGCAGCCCTCGCGGGGGCGCTCAGCCCCAGCATTTT,CASSPRGGAQPQHF
TRBV18,TRBJ2-6,-,-,TGTGCCAGCTCACACGGGATTGCGGGACAGCAAGACTCTGGGGCCAACGTCCTGACTTTC,CASSHGIAGQQDSGANVLTF
TRBV3-1/TRBV3-2,TRBJ2-7,-,-,TGTGCCAGCAGCCAAGGGCCTCCTCCCAACGAGCAGTACTTC,CASSQGPPPNEQYF
TRBV12-3/TRBV12-4,TRBJ1-2,-,-,TGTGCCAGCAGTTTATACGGTCACTATGGCTACACCTTC,CASSLYGHYGYTF
TRBV6-2/TRBV6-3,TRBJ1-2,few,-,TGTGCCAGCAGTTACTCGAATGGGGGCGGCTACACCTTC,CASSYSNGGGYTF
TRBV6-2/TRBV6-3,TRBJ2-2,-,-,TGTGCCAGCAGTTATGGCCCTTACAGGCAACGAACGGCGGGGGAGCTGTTTTTT,CASSYGPYRQRTAGELFF